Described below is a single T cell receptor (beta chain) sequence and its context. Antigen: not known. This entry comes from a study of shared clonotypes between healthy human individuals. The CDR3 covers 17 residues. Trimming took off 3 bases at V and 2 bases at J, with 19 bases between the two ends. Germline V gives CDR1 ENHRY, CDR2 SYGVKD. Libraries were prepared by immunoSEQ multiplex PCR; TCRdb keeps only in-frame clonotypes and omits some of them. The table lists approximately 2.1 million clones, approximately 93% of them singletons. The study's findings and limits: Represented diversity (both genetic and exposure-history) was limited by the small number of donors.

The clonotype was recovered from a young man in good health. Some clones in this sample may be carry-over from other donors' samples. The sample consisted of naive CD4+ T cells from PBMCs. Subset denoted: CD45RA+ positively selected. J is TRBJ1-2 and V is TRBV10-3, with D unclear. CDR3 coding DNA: TGTGCCATCAGTGACCCCCTTTGGGAGCAGCAGAACTATGGCTACACCTTC. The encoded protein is CAISDPLWEQQNYGYTF.